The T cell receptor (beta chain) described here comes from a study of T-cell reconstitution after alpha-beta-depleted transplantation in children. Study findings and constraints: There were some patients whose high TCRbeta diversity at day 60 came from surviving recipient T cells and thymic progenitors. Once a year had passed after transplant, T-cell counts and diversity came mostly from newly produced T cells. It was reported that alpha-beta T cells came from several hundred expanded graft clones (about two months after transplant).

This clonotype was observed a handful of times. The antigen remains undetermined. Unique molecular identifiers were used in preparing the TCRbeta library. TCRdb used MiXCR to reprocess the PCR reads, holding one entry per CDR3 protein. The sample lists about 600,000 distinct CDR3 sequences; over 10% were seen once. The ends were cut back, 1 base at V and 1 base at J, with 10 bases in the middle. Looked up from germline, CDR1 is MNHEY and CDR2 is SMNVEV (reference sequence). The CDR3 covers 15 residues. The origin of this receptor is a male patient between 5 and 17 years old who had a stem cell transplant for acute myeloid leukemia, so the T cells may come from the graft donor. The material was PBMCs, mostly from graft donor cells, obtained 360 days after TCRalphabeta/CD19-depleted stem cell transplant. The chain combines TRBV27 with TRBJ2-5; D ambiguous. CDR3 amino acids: CASSLFGPFQETQYF. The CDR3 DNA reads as TGTGCCAGCAGTTTATTCGGTCCGTTCCAAGAGACCCAGTACTTC.